This TCR beta chain stems from a study of beta chain features in type 1 diabetes. V lost 6 bases to trimming and J lost 5 bases, with 13 bases between them. The CDR3 runs 13 residues. The germline gives CDR1 MNHEY, CDR2 SVGAGI. The investigators reverse transcribed all of the isolated RNA, so they sequenced expressed TCRB transcripts. This table comes from immunoSEQ multiplex PCR, and its TCRdb copy is limited to in-frame clones, with some not included. The sample consists of about 160,000 clones, 7% to 10% of them appearing once. Study findings and constraints: In patients and controls equally, PCR might favor templates that are shorter. The VDJ junctions of type 1 diabetes patients carried fewer insertions and more deletions. A closer apparent resemblance between naive, central memory and Treg TCRB repertoires was seen in patients than in healthy donors.

CD45RO/CCR7/CD25/CD127/CD95/CD27 staining was used to isolate CD4+ naive, central memory, regulatory and stem cell-like memory cells by sorting. A remark on this clone: The antigen remains unidentified.

Specimen: central memory CD4+ T cells from blood. The chain employs TRBV6-5 and TRBJ2-5; D perhaps matches TRBD2 (6 bases). This sequence originates from a woman younger than 30 in good health. The CDR3 region has the DNA TGTGCCAGCAGCCCTCGGAGGGCGGAGACCCAGTACTTC. Translation gives CASSPRRAETQYF.